These T cell receptor beta chains were read from a single sample in a study of blood T cell repertoires in COVID-19. Repertoires were generated with immunoSEQ multiplex PCR, while TCRdb's copy carries only in-frame clones and drops some. The sample includes roughly 340,000 clones, roughly 89% of them seen just once. Sequenced material: peripheral blood. Receptors originate from a woman aged 18-29 years who had recovered from COVID-19. Each CDR3 is given with its conserved first and last residue. D genes are given only for firm matches. Where a row states a size, it is once, few, many or the class of an expanded clone; other rows omit it.

v_call: TRBV10-2
d_call: TRBD1
j_call: TRBJ1-6
clone_size: -
cdr3_aa: CASSDWTGERSPLHF
cdr3_nt: TGCGCCAGCAGTGATTGGACAGGGGAACGTTCACCCCTCCACTTT

v_call: TRBV11-3
d_call: TRBD1
j_call: TRBJ1-1
clone_size: -
cdr3_aa: CASSPIDRVGTEAFF
cdr3_nt: TGTGCCAGCAGCCCCATCGACAGGGTTGGGACTGAAGCTTTCTTT

v_call: TRBV29-1
d_call: -
j_call: TRBJ2-5
clone_size: once
cdr3_aa: CSVVEFQETQYF
cdr3_nt: TGCAGCGTTGTTGAGTTCCAAGAGACCCAGTACTTC

v_call: TRBV6-5
d_call: TRBD1
j_call: TRBJ1-6
clone_size: -
cdr3_aa: CASRWTGPPLHF
cdr3_nt: TGTGCCAGCAGATGGACAGGGCCACCCCTCCACTTT

v_call: TRBV11-3
d_call: -
j_call: TRBJ1-1
clone_size: -
cdr3_aa: CASSRWARMNTEAFF
cdr3_nt: TGTGCCAGCAGCCGGTGGGCCAGGATGAACACTGAAGCTTTCTTT

v_call: TRBV19
d_call: TRBD1
j_call: TRBJ1-5
clone_size: -
cdr3_aa: CASSRTGGFRGQPQHF
cdr3_nt: TGTGCCAGTAGTAGGACAGGGGGCTTTAGGGGTCAGCCCCAGCATTTT

v_call: TRBV7-9
d_call: TRBD2
j_call: TRBJ2-3
clone_size: -
cdr3_aa: CASSRYTLAPRADTQYF
cdr3_nt: TGTGCCAGCAGCCGATACACACTAGCGCCGAGGGCAGATACGCAGTATTTT

v_call: TRBV4-3
d_call: -
j_call: TRBJ2-1
clone_size: -
cdr3_aa: CASSQGTGRRVYNEQFF
cdr3_nt: TGCGCCAGCAGCCAAGGAACAGGCAGGAGGGTTTACAATGAGCAGTTCTTC

v_call: TRBV6-9
d_call: TRBD2
j_call: TRBJ2-1
clone_size: once
cdr3_aa: CASSYLREGYNEQFF
cdr3_nt: TGTGCCAGCAGTTATTTACGGGAGGGCTACAATGAGCAGTTCTTC

v_call: TRBV7-2
d_call: TRBD1
j_call: TRBJ1-2
clone_size: -
cdr3_aa: CASSQQGAYGYTF
cdr3_nt: TGTGCCAGCAGCCAACAGGGGGCCTATGGCTACACCTTC

v_call: TRBV11-3
d_call: TRBD2
j_call: TRBJ2-3
clone_size: -
cdr3_aa: CASSHGLAGVADTQYF
cdr3_nt: TGTGCCAGCAGCCATGGACTAGCGGGAGTGGCAGATACGCAGTATTTT

v_call: TRBV7-2
d_call: TRBD2
j_call: TRBJ2-1
clone_size: -
cdr3_aa: CASSWTSHNEQFF
cdr3_nt: TGTGCCAGCAGTTGGACTAGCCACAATGAGCAGTTCTTC

v_call: TRBV6-2/TRBV6-3
d_call: -
j_call: TRBJ1-6
clone_size: -
cdr3_aa: CASSFEQRFNSPLHF
cdr3_nt: TGTGCCAGCAGTTTTGAGCAGCGATTTAATTCACCCCTCCACTTT

v_call: TRBV7-8
d_call: -
j_call: TRBJ2-2
clone_size: -
cdr3_aa: CASSSKGQSPTGELFF
cdr3_nt: TGTGCCAGCAGTTCCAAAGGACAAAGCCCCACCGGGGAGCTGTTTTTT

v_call: TRBV11-2
d_call: -
j_call: TRBJ2-1
clone_size: -
cdr3_aa: CASNQPGVVENEQFF
cdr3_nt: TGTGCCAGCAACCAACCGGGGGTCGTTGAAAATGAGCAGTTCTTC

v_call: TRBV7-2
d_call: TRBD2
j_call: TRBJ2-5
clone_size: once
cdr3_aa: CASSLAGTSGMQTQYF
cdr3_nt: TGTGCCAGCAGCTTAGCCGGGACTAGCGGGATGCAGACCCAGTACTTC

v_call: TRBV11-3
d_call: -
j_call: TRBJ2-3
clone_size: -
cdr3_aa: CASSTGGADTQYF
cdr3_nt: TGTGCCAGCAGCACAGGGGGGGCAGATACGCAGTATTTT

v_call: TRBV11-3
d_call: TRBD2
j_call: TRBJ2-5
clone_size: -
cdr3_aa: CASSLGTSGGVGETQYF
cdr3_nt: TGTGCCAGCAGCTTAGGGACTAGCGGCGGGGTCGGAGAGACCCAGTACTTC

v_call: TRBV18
d_call: -
j_call: TRBJ2-3
clone_size: -
cdr3_aa: CASSPEGGAGQDTQYF
cdr3_nt: TGTGCCAGCTCACCAGAGGGCGGAGCCGGTCAAGATACGCAGTATTTT

v_call: TRBV18
d_call: -
j_call: TRBJ2-5
clone_size: -
cdr3_aa: CASSLYQEETQYF
cdr3_nt: TGTGCCAGCTCACTTTACCAAGAGGAGACCCAGTACTTC

v_call: TRBV28
d_call: -
j_call: TRBJ1-4
clone_size: -
cdr3_aa: CASSLVSEKLFF
cdr3_nt: TGTGCCAGCAGTTTAGTCAGTGAAAAACTGTTTTTT

v_call: TRBV6-1
d_call: TRBD2
j_call: TRBJ2-5
clone_size: -
cdr3_aa: CASSEGAGGPSETQYF
cdr3_nt: TGTGCCAGCAGTGAGGGAGCGGGAGGGCCCTCGGAGACCCAGTACTTC

v_call: TRBV12-5
d_call: -
j_call: TRBJ2-2
clone_size: -
cdr3_aa: CASGLVLSAFTGELFF
cdr3_nt: TGTGCTAGTGGTTTGGTACTGAGTGCCTTCACCGGGGAGCTGTTTTTT

v_call: TRBV19
d_call: -
j_call: TRBJ2-5
clone_size: -
cdr3_aa: CASSMGGRSWETQYF
cdr3_nt: TGTGCCAGTAGTATGGGTGGGAGGAGTTGGGAGACCCAGTACTTC